Sequencing of this T cell receptor beta chain was carried out in a study of T cell responses to AZD1222 COVID-19 vaccine listed by TCRdb under 2021. Context from the whole study: AZD1222 recipients whose second dose came at about 4 weeks and those whose second dose came at about 12 weeks were combined into one group, since spike-specific TCR depth and breadth did not differ between the two schedules. A total of just over 230 trial participants underwent TCR sequencing, of whom some 200 had received two doses of AZD1222 and 26 had received two doses of the MenACWY control vaccine. Enrollment into the trials was organized by age into subgroups of 18-55, 56-69 and 70-plus years, and those subgroups contained roughly 160, 29 and 62 TCR-sequenced participants, respectively.

The CDR3 regions of human TCRbeta chains were subjected to immunosequencing. On the study's bioinformatics: Repertoire TCRs were matched against a reference library of SARS-CoV-2-specific TCRs generated with the MIRA antigen-specificity platform. Breadth was defined as the fraction of unique TCRs that were SARS-CoV-2-associated. Depth was defined as the fraction of total T cells that were SARS-CoV-2-associated. Using the MIRA data, each spike-specific TCR was mapped to the spike region that the TCR reacts to and placed in a CD4 or CD8 class. Log10-transformed breadth and depth values were compared by one-way ANOVA with Sidak's multiple comparisons tests. This immuneACCESS table, as held by TCRdb, lists in-frame sequences with V and J called but not all clones. Of the missing ones, under half trace to an unresolved V gene in checked studies; the others have no known cause. The DNA gave D and trimming, while V, J and clone size come from that table. The sample has 100,000 to 120,000 clones on record, 87% of them singletons. Of the sample, less than 3.5% is held by the ten largest clones.

Based on the germline V gene (reference sequence), the CDR1 and CDR2 sequences are LGHDT and YNNKEL. Clipping removes 3 bases from V and 2 bases from J, with 14 as the unmatched junction base count. CDR3 length: 21 amino acids, cysteine to phenylalanine. This entry keeps only the CDR3 DNA: 63 bases, framed from base 1. Read against the paper, the sample's time point label means: baseline before first vaccination. Samples from vaccinated people were obtained from the UK trials COV001 and COV002, which included a single-blind randomized controlled phase 2/3 trial of AZD1222 (ChAdOx1 nCoV-19) in healthy adults. Trial participant PBMC samples were collected at day 0 and day 28 after the second dose for TCRbeta chain sequencing. About this clone itself: Its antigen specificity is not known. Within one base of it there is no much larger clone, and no base qualities were kept.

General findings and caveats noted by the study authors: Conclusions about previously exposed vaccinees were limited because only a handful of AZD1222 recipients were SARS-CoV-2 seropositive at baseline. After two AZD1222 doses, both the breadth and the depth of spike-specific TCRs were significantly higher than at day 0 and than in MenACWY recipients. In the small 56-69-year group, the increase in depth fell short of significance, most likely because of low power. Most participants were white British and females outnumbered males, and the authors suggested that clonal diversity may have been underestimated. Nearly half of unique spike-specific TCRs reportedly recognized epitopes outside regions mutated in the B.1.351 and B.1.1.7 variants. Because no samples from the day 14 peak response were available, repertoires could be characterized only after the peak T cell response. The vaccine-associated CD4 TCRs covered the entire spike protein, and the dominant responses fell in regions 160-218 and 743-854.

This TCR was sampled from an adult in good health. The material sequenced was peripheral blood, taken on day 0 of AZD1222 vaccination. This receptor chain uses TRBV3-1 (or the pseudogene TRBV3-2) and TRBJ2-6; TRBD2 lines up with 12 middle nucleotides. The DNA sequence follows: TGTGCCAGCAGCCATGCCAGACTAGCGGGGGATATCGCCCCTGGGGCCAACGTCCTGACTTTC. This translates into CASSHARLAGDIAPGANVLTF.